One sample yielded the 32 T cell receptor beta chains listed below, sequenced in a study of blood T cell repertoires in COVID-19. The table came from immunoSEQ multiplex PCR; TCRdb's copy has only in-frame clones and leaves some out. Of roughly 180,000 clones in the sample, more than 65% are singletons; the top ten hold roughly 5.7%. The sample comprised PBMCs or T cells enriched from blood (not recorded which). These TCRs come from a woman in her 40s with acute COVID-19.

The rearrangement joins TRBV4-1 to TRBJ2-2, with TRBD2 matching over 12 bases. Germline V gives CDR1 MGHRA, CDR2 YSYEKL. The V and J ends lost 2 bases and 3 bases, in that order; junction bases with no gene match: 16. The CDR3 is 21 residues long. The CDR3 region has the DNA TGCGCCAGCAGCCAAAGAAGAGGTCTAGCGGGAGGGCCGGATGACACCGGGGAGCTGTTTTTT. Protein: CASSQRRGLAGGPDDTGELFF.

V and J are TRBV13 and TRBJ2-1, with 11 nucleotides matching TRBD2. Germline lookup yields CDR1 PRHDT and CDR2 FYEKMQ (reference sequence). This CDR3 contains 16 residues. The ends lost 5 bases at V and 0 bases at J; junction bases unmatched: 3. CDR3 nucleotides: TGTGCCAGCAGCCCGGGACTAGCGGTCTCCTACAATGAGCAGTTCTTC. Protein product: CASSPGLAVSYNEQFF.

This chain uses TRBV7-2 with TRBJ2-1, with 11 nucleotides matching TRBD2. This CDR3 has 16 residues. Trimming at V came to 1 base and at J to 8 bases, leaving 7 bases not matched to a gene. Germline-derived CDR1 and CDR2 are SGHTA and FQGNSA. The CDR3 is CASSLVAGGPVYEQFF. Written as DNA, the CDR3 is TGTGCCAGCAGCTTAGTAGCGGGAGGGCCGGTTTATGAGCAGTTCTTC. The complete variable domain, with remaining parts taken from reference TRBV7-2 and TRBJ2-1, reads GAGVSQSPSNKVTEKGKDVELRCDPISGHTALYWYRQSLGQGLEFLIYFQGNSAPDKSGLPSDRFSAERTGGSVSTLTIQRTQQEDSAVYLCASSLVAGGPVYEQFFGPGTRLTVL.

This clone was detected only a few times. The chain carries TRBV19 and TRBJ1-2, with D possibly matching TRBD1 (5 bases). From germline, CDR1 is LNHDA and CDR2 SQIVND (reference sequence). This CDR3 has 15 amino acids. Trimming shortened V by 5 bases and J by 5 bases, and 18 bases separated the two germline ends. CDR3 DNA sequence: TGTGCCAGTAGTCTGGAGGGGATTCAAGGGTATGGCTACACCTTC. Amino acid sequence: CASSLEGIQGYGYTF. The variable domain in full, with the rest retrieved from reference TRBV19 and TRBJ1-2, is DGGITQSPKYLFRKEGQNVTLSCEQNLNHDAMYWYRQDPGQGLRLIYYSQIVNDFQKGDIAEGYSVSREKKESFPLTVTSAQKNPTAFYLCASSLEGIQGYGYTFGSGTRLTVV.

V gene TRBV18 combines with J gene TRBJ1-5, with 8 bases fitting TRBD1. Trimming removed 2 bases from V and 2 bases from J; junction bases left unmatched: 8. Germline assignment: CDR1 KGHSH and CDR2 LQKENI. The CDR3 spans 17 residues. The CDR3 spells CASSPSGGRLGNQPQHF. The CDR3 DNA reads as TGTGCCAGCTCACCATCAGGGGGCCGGTTAGGCAATCAGCCCCAGCATTTT.

V usage is TRBV9 and J usage is TRBJ1-3; 9 bases match TRBD1. With V trimmed by 2 bases and J by 2 bases, 5 bases remained unmatched. This CDR3 is 16 amino acids long. Germline-derived CDR1 and CDR2 are SGDLS and YYNGEE. Written as DNA, the CDR3 is TGTGCCAGCAGCGTCCACACAGGGGGCGCTGGAAACACCATATATTTT. It is translated as CASSVHTGGAGNTIYF. The whole variable domain, remainder taken from reference TRBV9 and TRBJ1-3, is DSGVTQTPKHLITATGQRVTLRCSPRSGDLSVYWYQQSLDQGLQFLIQYYNGEERAKGNILERFSAQQFPDLHSELNLSSLELGDSALYFCASSVHTGGAGNTIYFGEGSWLTVV.

The rearrangement links TRBV3-1 (or the pseudogene TRBV3-2) to TRBJ2-1; TRBD2 might be the D (6 bases). The CDR3 sequence is 17 residues long. V was shortened by 6 bases and J by 1 base, with 19 bases between the two germline ends. CDR1 is LGHDT, CDR2 YNNKEL, per germline (reference sequence). The CDR3 spells CASRRSSVRGSYNEQFF. The CDR3 nucleotides are TGTGCCAGCAGAAGATCTAGCGTCCGTGGGTCCTACAATGAGCAGTTCTTC.

This chain joins TRBV7-9 and TRBJ2-2, with D perhaps matching TRBD1 (6 bases). The CDR3 extends over 18 amino acids. The ends were cut back, 2 bases at V and 4 bases at J, with 20 bases in the middle. CDR1 is SEHNR, CDR2 FQNEAQ, per germline (reference sequence). The CDR3 sequence: CASSLYRELFGPTGELFF. The CDR3 coding sequence is TGTGCCAGCAGCTTATACAGGGAGCTCTTCGGTCCCACCGGGGAGCTGTTTTTT.

The chain employs TRBV18 and TRBJ1-5; 7 bases map to TRBD1. From germline, CDR1 is KGHSH and CDR2 LQKENI. With V trimmed by 3 bases and J by 7 bases, 9 bases remained unmatched. The CDR3 spans 15 residues. Written as DNA, the CDR3 is TGTGCCAGCTCACCCACAACCGGACAGGACCAGCCCCAGCATTTT. The encoded protein is CASSPTTGQDQPQHF.

CDR3 amino acids: CASSQRSTDTQPYF. As DNA, the CDR3 is TGTGCCAGCAGTCAAAGAAGCACAGATACGCAGCCTTATTTT. This sequence joins TRBV27 and TRBJ2-3; no firm D call. Trimming removed 5 bases from V and 15 bases from J, with 24 bases in between. CDR1 and CDR2 (germline): MNHEY, SMNVEV (reference sequence). The CDR3 has 14 residues.

V and J are TRBV11-2 and TRBJ2-5; TRBD2 is a possible D gene (6 bases). V lost 5 bases to trimming and J lost 0 bases, with 16 bases between them. CDR1 is SGHAT and CDR2 is FQNNGV in the germline V gene. The CDR3 covers 16 residues. The CDR3 protein is CASSPVSGGYQETQYF. The CDR3 nucleotides are TGTGCCAGCAGCCCCGTGAGTGGGGGGTACCAAGAGACCCAGTACTTC. Full variable domain (outside the CDR3, taken from reference TRBV11-2 and TRBJ2-5): EAGVAQSPRYKIIEKRQSVAFWCNPISGHATLYWYQQILGQGPKLLIQFQNNGVVDDSQLPKDRFSAERLKGVDSTLKIQPAKLEDSAVYLCASSPVSGGYQETQYFGPGTRLLVL.

The chain couples TRBV19 to TRBJ1-3, with a tentative D call TRBD1 (5 bases). Germline values: CDR1 LNHDA, CDR2 SQIVND (reference sequence). V lost 4 bases and J 0 bases, leaving 13 bases between the germline ends. This CDR3 has 16 residues. CDR3 DNA sequence: TGTGCCAGTAGTACTCGACAGTTGCGCTCTGGAAACACCATATATTTT. Translation: CASSTRQLRSGNTIYF.

The gene calls are TRBV24-1 and TRBJ1-3; the D gene is possibly TRBD1 (5 bases). The CDR3 covers 15 residues. Germline V gene lookup returns CDR1 KGHDR and CDR2 SFDVKD. The V and J ends lost 6 bases and 2 bases respectively, with 13 bases between them. The CDR3 nucleotides read TGTGCCACCAGTTCGTCGGAGGGGCCTGGAAACACCATATATTTT. The encoded protein is CATSSSEGPGNTIYF.

V is TRBV20-1 and J is TRBJ1-2; 9 nucleotides line up with TRBD1. The germline V gene encodes CDR1 DFQATT and CDR2 SNEGSKA (reference sequence). V lost 4 bases and J lost 8; bases outside the gene matches: 2. CDR3 length: 11 amino acids. The CDR3 DNA follows: TGCAGTGCTACAACAGGGGGCGGCTACACCTTC. Its translation is CSATTGGGYTF.

This clone appeared a few times. J is TRBJ2-6 and V is TRBV28, with 9 bases aligning to TRBD1. There are 16 residues in the CDR3. The germline V gene encodes CDR1 MDHEN and CDR2 SYDVKM. Trimming at V came to 3 bases and at J to 2 bases, leaving 2 bases not matched to a gene. CDR3 in DNA: TGTGCCAGCAGTTTGTGGACAGGGGCTGGGGCCAACGTCCTGACTTTC. Translation: CASSLWTGAGANVLTF.

The chain carries TRBV18 and TRBJ2-5; D gene unclear. CDR3 length: 12 amino acids. CDR1 is KGHSH and CDR2 is LQKENI in the germline V gene. V was cut by 6 bases and J by 5 bases, with 10 bases left in between. CDR3 region: CASSPKRETQYF. The CDR3, as DNA: TGTGCCAGCTCCCCCAAACGGGAGACCCAGTACTTC.

The CDR3 coding sequence is TGTGCCAGCACCCTCTGGGAGGGAAGAGAGACCCAGTACTTC. It translates to CASTLWEGRETQYF. The chain joins TRBV2 to TRBJ2-5; TRBD2 aligns across 7 bases. Germline V gene data show CDR1 as SNHLY and CDR2 as FYNNEI. Germline trimming cut 7 bases from V and 4 bases from J; bases unmatched to any gene: 9. This CDR3 comprises 14 residues. Full variable domain (outside the CDR3, taken from reference TRBV2 and TRBJ2-5): EPEVTQTPSHQVTQMGQEVILRCVPISNHLYFYWYRQILGQKVEFLVSFYNNEISEKSEIFDDQFSVERPDGSNFTLKIRSTKLEDSAMYFCASTLWEGRETQYFGPGTRLLVL.

The chain carries TRBV7-2 and TRBJ1-2, with D unresolved. The germline gives CDR1 SGHTA, CDR2 FQGNSA. Trimming pared 2 bases from V and 6 bases from J, leaving 13 bases between. This CDR3 is built from 14 residues. Here the CDR3 reads CASSLQTQAHGYTF. The CDR3, as DNA: TGTGCCAGCAGCTTACAAACGCAGGCTCATGGCTACACCTTC.

The chain joins TRBV7-9 to TRBJ2-7, with TRBD2 matching over 7 bases. Germline CDR1 SEHNR, CDR2 FQNEAQ (reference sequence). The CDR3 consists of 12 residues. Trimming cost V 6 bases and J 2 bases; bases outside gene matches: 1. CDR3 sequence: CASRSGAYEQYF. The CDR3 DNA is TGTGCCAGCAGGAGCGGGGCCTACGAGCAGTACTTC.

The genes are TRBV5-1 and TRBJ2-3, with D uncertain. Germline assignment: CDR1 SGHRS and CDR2 YFSETQ. This CDR3 region has 13 residues. Trimming took 5 bases from V and 1 from J, leaving 8 bases between them. This CDR3 reads CASSPTGTDTQYF. DNA for the CDR3: TGCGCCAGCAGTCCAACTGGCACAGATACGCAGTATTTT.

In this sample, this clone turned up a few times. The chain employs TRBV5-1 and TRBJ2-7; a possible D gene is TRBD2 (6 bases). The CDR3 is 18 amino acids. Germline loops: CDR1 SGHRS, CDR2 YFSETQ. Trimming left V 3 bases short and J 7 bases short, with 29 bases between. CDR3 protein: CASSSQDVGGTPWREQYF. The DNA of the CDR3 is TGCGCCAGCAGCTCACAGGATGTTGGCGGGACCCCATGGAGAGAGCAGTACTTC.

J is TRBJ2-7 and V is TRBV18, with 8 nucleotides matching TRBD1. The CDR3 consists of 14 residues. The V gene's germline CDR1 is KGHSH and CDR2 LQKENI. With 3 bases clipped from V and 2 bases from J, the junction kept 3 bases outside the gene matches. The CDR3 DNA sequence: TGTGCCAGCTCACCCGGACAGGGAACCTACGAGCAGTACTTC. Translated, it gives CASSPGQGTYEQYF.

This clone was counted between two and nine times. This chain uses TRBV30 with TRBJ1-5; D not certain. Between the trimmed V and J ends, which lost 2 bases and 2 bases, there was a span of 7 bases. The germline V gene encodes CDR1 GTSNPN and CDR2 SVGIG (reference sequence). CDR3 length: 13 amino acids. CDR3 coding DNA: TGTGCCTGGAGTTGGGCAGGCAATCAGCCCCAGCATTTT. Protein sequence: CAWSWAGNQPQHF.

The chain combines TRBV5-4 with TRBJ2-5; 9 bases are a match to TRBD1. This CDR3 spans 16 amino acids. Germline lookup yields CDR1 SGHNT and CDR2 YYREEE (reference sequence). V shed 3 bases and J 2 bases; nucleotides not matched to a gene: 8. CDR3 in DNA: TGTGCCAGCAGCTCCTTCGACAGGGGGGAACAAGAGACCCAGTACTTC. Translated: CASSSFDRGEQETQYF.

The gene calls are TRBV10-3 and TRBJ1-1, with TRBD1 matching 11 bases. The germline CDR1 and CDR2 sequences are ENHRY and SYGVKD. The CDR3 runs to 15 residues. Losses at the gene ends were 6 bases for V and 4 bases for J; bases not matched to a gene: 7. Written as DNA, the CDR3 is TGTGCCATCAGGCTGGACAGGGGGCGGACCACTGAAGCTTTCTTT. This encodes CAIRLDRGRTTEAFF.

The chain employs TRBV19 and TRBJ2-3; D is perhaps TRBD2 (6 bases). CDR3 length equals 14 residues. Trimming pared 1 base from V and 9 bases from J, leaving 14 bases between. CDR1 is LNHDA, CDR2 SQIVND, per germline (reference sequence). The CDR3 reads CASSIVADGRTQYF. DNA for the CDR3: TGTGCCAGTAGTATAGTGGCGGATGGGAGGACGCAGTATTTT.

This chain joins TRBV2 and TRBJ2-7; D may be TRBD1 (5 bases). The CDR3 extends over 13 amino acids. V was shortened by 6 bases and J by 4 bases, with 13 bases between the two germline ends. CDR1 is SNHLY and CDR2 is FYNNEI in the germline V gene. The CDR3 DNA reads TGTGCCAGCAGGTCACATTCAGGGTACGAGCAGTACGTC. Its translation is CASRSHSGYEQYV.

This clone appeared once. The J gene is TRBJ2-7, the V gene TRBV5-1; 10 nucleotides align to TRBD2. The CDR3 runs 16 residues. With V trimmed by 0 bases and J by 5 bases, 8 bases remained unmatched. Per the germline V gene, CDR1 is SGHRS and CDR2 is YFSETQ. Here the CDR3 DNA reads TGCGCCAGCAGCTTGGAGGGAGCGGGAGGGCCCCACGAGCAGTACTTC. It specifies CASSLEGAGGPHEQYF.

In DNA form, the CDR3 reads TGCACCAGCAGCCAAGTGGGAGAGGGCCACGAGCAGTACGTC. It is translated as CTSSQVGEGHEQYV. The V gene is TRBV1, the J gene TRBJ2-7; the table calls TRBD2, which could not be checked here. TRBV1 constitutes a pseudogene. The CDR3 contains 14 residues.

The chain joins TRBV11-2 to TRBJ1-2; D is uncertain. The CDR3 extends over 13 amino acids. V gave up 1 base and J gave up 5 bases, with 8 bases separating them. In germline, CDR1 is SGHAT, CDR2 FQNNGV. CDR3 in DNA: TGTGCCAGCAGCTTAGGAGGGCAGTATGGCTACACCTTC. Translation: CASSLGGQYGYTF. The full variable domain, rest sourced from reference TRBV11-2 and TRBJ1-2, is EAGVAQSPRYKIIEKRQSVAFWCNPISGHATLYWYQQILGQGPKLLIQFQNNGVVDDSQLPKDRFSAERLKGVDSTLKIQPAKLEDSAVYLCASSLGGQYGYTFGSGTRLTVV.

This chain uses TRBV15 with TRBJ2-7; unclear D gene. V was shortened by 0 bases and J by 6 bases, with 6 bases between the two germline ends. This CDR3 spans 12 amino acids. Per the germline V gene, CDR1 is LNHNV and CDR2 is YYDKDF (reference sequence). CDR3 DNA sequence: TGTGCCACCAGCAGAGATAACGGCGAGCAGTACTTC. Translating it yields CATSRDNGEQYF.

The V and J genes are TRBV5-6 and TRBJ2-1; TRBD2 matches at 15 bases. V dropped 4 bases and J dropped 10; count of bases not matched to a gene: 6. The CDR3 spans 15 residues. Germline loops: CDR1 SGHDT, CDR2 YYEEEE. The CDR3 sequence: CASSSGLAGGEEQFF. The CDR3 bases are TGTGCCAGCAGCAGCGGACTAGCGGGAGGGGAGGAGCAGTTCTTC.